This T cell receptor beta chain was profiled in a study of post-analysis software for immune sequencing data. Overall study: In terms of disease course, relapsing-remitting, secondary progressive and progressive-relapsing multiple sclerosis were included.

With regard to this clonotype: Its antigen is unidentified.

The CDR3 spans 16 residues. Germline values: CDR1 LGHNA, CDR2 YNFKEQ. J lost 0 bases, V lost 2 bases, and 5 bases had no gene match. Prepared libraries of TCR beta cDNA carried unique molecular identifiers. Between 1 and 10 million T cells gave rise to some 490,000 cDNA molecules. TCRdb re-analysed the PCR reads in MiXCR, keeping a single row per CDR3 protein. The repertoire includes 650,000 to 900,000 distinct CDR3 sequences, 35% to 55% of them detected once, and around 4.7% sits in the top ten. Findings and limits, study-wide: In multiple sclerosis, normalized Chao1 diversity was significantly below that of controls. By F measure, strong co-clustering occurred among samples prepared in the same batch. Patients had higher frequencies than controls of about five TRBV segments, including TRBV5-6, TRBV5-1 and TRBV20-1.

The sequence derives from a girl aged 10-17 years with multiple sclerosis. Sequenced sample: blood. The chain carries TRBV4-2 and TRBJ2-7; 9 bases map to TRBD2. CDR3 amino acids: CASSQIAGELSYEQYF. As DNA, the CDR3 is TGTGCCAGCAGCCAAATAGCGGGAGAACTCTCCTACGAGCAGTACTTC.